This T cell receptor beta chain was sequenced during a study of early T cells in non-severe SARS-CoV-2 infection. The CDR3 covers 14 residues. Germline V gene data show CDR1 as ENHRY and CDR2 as SYGVKD. Trimming removed 0 bases at V and 4 bases at J, with 9 bases between. Researchers tagged individual cDNA molecules with unique molecular identifiers. MiXCR was run by TCRdb on the 5' RACE reads, yielding one entry per CDR3 protein. The sample contains over 50,000 distinct CDR3 sequences, approximately 8.4% of which appear only once. The sample consisted of whole blood. This receptor was obtained from an adult who was a healthcare worker with PCR-confirmed SARS-CoV-2 infection or an uninfected control (not recorded which). This sequence joins TRBV10-3 and TRBJ1-2; the D is unclear. CDR3 DNA: TGTGCCATCAGTGAGTCAGGGTTCCCCTATGGCTACACCTTC. It is translated as CAISESGFPYGYTF.